Shown below are 28 T cell receptor beta chains from a single sample sequenced in a study of cytomegalovirus exposure and HLA in healthy donors. PCR was performed using 60 Vbeta and 13 Jbeta primers. Some clones are missing from TCRdb's copy, which holds only in-frame ones; the method was immunoSEQ multiplex PCR. The data show under 100,000 clones, with around 70% seen just once and around 16% held by the top ten. Sequenced material: PBMCs. All receptors come from a woman in her forties or fifties in good health and CMV-seropositive.

The chain recombines TRBV29-1 with TRBJ2-3; 7 bases align to TRBD1. The CDR3 runs 14 residues. V was clipped by 6 bases and J by 2 bases; unmatched bases: 8. The V gene's germline CDR1 is SQVTM and CDR2 ANQGSEA. Written as DNA, the CDR3 is TGCAGCGTAAGAGTACAGGGGTTCACAGATACGCAGTATTTT. This gives the protein CSVRVQGFTDTQYF.

This sequence joins TRBV15 and TRBJ2-7; 7 bases are a match to TRBD1. Trimming cost V 4 bases and J 2 bases; bases outside gene matches: 11. The germline V gene has CDR1 LNHNV and CDR2 YYDKDF (reference sequence). This CDR3 has 16 residues. This CDR3 reads CATSTPMTGTTYEQYF. CDR3 DNA sequence: TGTGCCACCAGCACCCCCATGACAGGGACCACCTACGAGCAGTACTTC. Full variable domain (remainder filled in from reference TRBV15 and TRBJ2-7): DAMVIQNPRYQVTQFGKPVTLSCSQTLNHNVMYWYQQKSSQAPKLLFHYYDKDFNNEADTPDNFQSRRPNTSFCFLDIRSPGLGDTAMYLCATSTPMTGTTYEQYFGPGTRLTVT.

This rearrangement joins TRBV6-5 to TRBJ2-7, with D perhaps TRBD1 (5 bases). The germline V and J ends were trimmed by 4 bases and 5 bases, with 15 bases remaining between them. Germline assignment: CDR1 MNHEY and CDR2 SVGAGI. This CDR3 has 14 residues. In DNA, the CDR3 is TGTGCCAGCAGTTTAGACAGAATAAAGCACGAGCAGTACTTC. It specifies CASSLDRIKHEQYF.

The chain links TRBV28 to TRBJ2-1; TRBD1 is a possible D gene (6 bases). The CDR3 sequence is 13 residues long. Trimming pared 2 bases from V and 8 bases from J, leaving 10 bases between. The V gene's germline CDR1 is MDHEN and CDR2 SYDVKM. The CDR3 nucleotides are TGTGCCAGCAGTTTAGTACAGGGTGATGAGCAGTTCTTC. Its protein is CASSLVQGDEQFF.

The J gene is TRBJ2-1, the V gene TRBV10-1; TRBD1 agrees at 10 bases. Germline values: CDR1 WNHNN, CDR2 SYGVQD (reference sequence). CDR3 length: 17 residues. The ends lost 0 bases at V and 5 bases at J; junction bases unmatched: 7. The CDR3 DNA reads as TGCGCCAGCAGTGAGTCGACCGGGACAGGGGTGAACAATGAGCAGTTCTTC. Residues: CASSESTGTGVNNEQFF.

The gene calls are TRBV7-2 and TRBJ2-5, with D tentatively TRBD2 (6 bases). The CDR3 runs to 15 residues. The germline V gene has CDR1 SGHTA and CDR2 FQGNSA. V was shortened by 1 base and J by 5 bases, with 14 bases between the two germline ends. The CDR3 DNA reads as TGTGCCAGCAGCTTAGAAGGGTCGGCGGGGGAGACCCAGTACTTC. Translated, it gives CASSLEGSAGETQYF. Combining the CDR3 with reference TRBV7-2 and TRBJ2-5 gives the whole variable domain GAGVSQSPSNKVTEKGKDVELRCDPISGHTALYWYRQSLGQGLEFLIYFQGNSAPDKSGLPSDRFSAERTGGSVSTLTIQRTQQEDSAVYLCASSLEGSAGETQYFGPGTRLLVL.

This clone was seen only a few times. The chain employs TRBV6-1 and TRBJ1-4; no clear D gene. Germline V gene sequence: CDR1 MNHNS, CDR2 SASEGT. V lost 3 bases and J lost 0, with 5 bases in between. This CDR3 comprises 14 residues. The CDR3 here is CASSDYATNEKLFF. DNA for the CDR3: TGTGCCAGCAGTGATTATGCAACTAATGAAAAACTGTTTTTT.

The chain uses TRBV5-5 and TRBJ2-7; 7 nucleotides match TRBD1. Germline CDR1 SGHKS, CDR2 YYEKEE (reference sequence). J lost 3 bases, V lost 8 bases, and 11 bases had no gene match. This CDR3 comprises 14 residues. CDR3 DNA sequence: TGTGCCAGTCTAAAGGGGGCAGGGGACTACGAGCAGTACTTC. Protein: CASLKGAGDYEQYF.

The chain combines TRBV4-1 with TRBJ2-7; the match to TRBD2 covers 9 bases. CDR1 is MGHRA and CDR2 is YSYEKL in the germline V gene. CDR3 size: 17 residues. The junction had 11 bases not matched to a gene; V was cut back by 0 bases and J by 5 bases. CDR3 residues: CASSQDQVGAGGNEQYF. The CDR3 DNA sequence: TGCGCCAGCAGCCAAGATCAGGTAGGAGCGGGAGGTAACGAGCAGTACTTC.

The chain links TRBV5-6 to TRBJ2-3; 10 bases align to TRBD2. V dropped 1 base and J dropped 5; count of bases not matched to a gene: 4. This CDR3 has 15 residues. The germline V gene encodes CDR1 SGHDT and CDR2 YYEEEE. Here the CDR3 DNA reads TGTGCCAGCAGCTTGCCTAGCGGGAGATTAGATACGCAGTATTTT. It codes for CASSLPSGRLDTQYF.

The CDR3 DNA reads TGTGCCAGCAGCTCGGCTGCCGGGAGGTGGGAGACCCAGTACTTC. This encodes CASSSAAGRWETQYF. The chain links TRBV7-3 to TRBJ2-5; 7 bases are a match to TRBD2. Germline values: CDR1 SGHTA, CDR2 FQGTGA. The CDR3 length is 15 residues. The trim removed 4 bases at V and 5 bases at J, leaving 10 bases unmatched. The variable domain in full, completed from reference TRBV7-3 and TRBJ2-5, reads GAGVSQTPSNKVTEKGKYVELRCDPISGHTALYWYRQSLGQGPEFLIYFQGTGAADDSGLPNDRFFAVRPEGSVSTLKIQRTERGDSAVYLCASSSAAGRWETQYFGPGTRLLVL.

V is TRBV21-1 and J is TRBJ2-7; the table calls TRBD2, which could not be checked here. TRBV21-1 is classified as a pseudogene. This CDR3 comprises 14 residues. CDR3 in amino acids: CARPKTSGSYEQYF. The DNA of the CDR3 is TGTGCCAGGCCAAAGACTAGCGGCTCCTACGAGCAGTACTTC.

The chain's CDR3 is CASSLDAGPYSNQPQHF. The CDR3 nucleotides read TGTGCCAGCAGCTTAGACGCAGGGCCCTATAGCAATCAGCCCCAGCATTTT. The chain is built from TRBV7-2 and TRBJ1-5, with D maybe TRBD1 (5 bases). CDR1 SGHTA and CDR2 FQGNSA come from the germline V gene. The V end lost 1 base, the J end lost 0 bases, and 13 bases lay between the germline ends. There are 17 residues in the CDR3. The whole variable domain, remainder taken from reference TRBV7-2 and TRBJ1-5, is GAGVSQSPSNKVTEKGKDVELRCDPISGHTALYWYRQSLGQGLEFLIYFQGNSAPDKSGLPSDRFSAERTGGSVSTLTIQRTQQEDSAVYLCASSLDAGPYSNQPQHFGDGTRLSIL.

V usage is TRBV11-2 and J usage is TRBJ2-4, with D possibly matching TRBD1 (5 bases). The germline gives CDR1 SGHAT, CDR2 FQNNGV. CDR3 length equals 15 residues. V lost 5 bases and J lost 1, with 12 bases in between. The CDR3 DNA reads TGTGCCAGCAGCCCCCTGTCAGGGGCCAAAAACATTCAGTACTTC. It is translated as CASSPLSGAKNIQYF.

The chain combines TRBV13 with TRBJ2-3; 9 bases match TRBD2. The CDR3 has 16 amino acids. J gave up 2 bases and V 3 bases, and 6 bases lay outside the gene matches. Germline assignment: CDR1 PRHDT and CDR2 FYEKMQ (reference sequence). The CDR3 DNA reads TGTGCCAGCAGCTTTCAAACTAGCGGGCCCACAGATACGCAGTATTTT. Translation gives CASSFQTSGPTDTQYF.

The genes are TRBV7-6 and TRBJ2-7; D call uncertain. The CDR3 consists of 13 residues. Germline V CDR1 and CDR2: SGHVS, FNYEAQ. V lost 6 bases to trimming and J lost 3 bases, with 12 bases between them. In DNA form, the CDR3 reads TGTGCCAGCAGTCCTGACTTCTTCTACGAGCAGTACTTC. It encodes CASSPDFFYEQYF.

This chain uses TRBV6-6 with TRBJ2-7; 9 bases map to TRBD1. The CDR3 is made up of 14 amino acids. In germline, CDR1 is MNHNY, CDR2 SVGAGI (reference sequence). V shed 6 bases and J 0 bases; nucleotides not matched to a gene: 3. CDR3 sequence reads: CASSRQGVSYEQYF. The CDR3 nucleotides are TGTGCCAGCAGCCGACAGGGGGTCTCCTACGAGCAGTACTTC.

The chain is built from TRBV6-6 and TRBJ2-5; possibly TRBD2 for D (6 bases). Per the germline V gene, CDR1 is MNHNY and CDR2 is SVGAGI (reference sequence). CDR3 length: 14 amino acids. V lost 5 bases and J lost 1, with 11 bases in between. This CDR3 is CASSRGASQETQYF. The DNA for the CDR3 is TGTGCCAGCAGTCGCGGGGCTTCCCAAGAGACCCAGTACTTC.

The chain links TRBV21-1 to TRBJ2-7; the table names TRBD1, a call not compared with the DNA. TRBV21-1 is a pseudogene locus. The CDR3 sequence is 15 residues long. As DNA, the CDR3 is TGTGCCAGCAGCAAGGCCGGGACACATTCCTACGAGCAGTACTTC. It specifies CASSKAGTHSYEQYF.

A few counts support this clone. The chain employs TRBV9 and TRBJ2-3; D is perhaps TRBD2 (5 bases). CDR1 SGDLS and CDR2 YYNGEE come from the germline V gene. Trimming took off 4 bases at V and 1 base at J, with 10 bases between the two ends. The CDR3 loop spans 14 amino acids. The CDR3, as DNA: TGTGCCAGCAGCTCATGGGGAGGCACAGATACGCAGTATTTT. Translation: CASSSWGGTDTQYF. The entire variable domain, with the rest obtained from reference TRBV9 and TRBJ2-3, is as follows: DSGVTQTPKHLITATGQRVTLRCSPRSGDLSVYWYQQSLDQGLQFLIQYYNGEERAKGNILERFSAQQFPDLHSELNLSSLELGDSALYFCASSSWGGTDTQYFGPGTRLTVL.

The J gene is TRBJ1-2, the V gene TRBV9; maybe TRBD1 (5 bases). In germline, CDR1 is SGDLS, CDR2 YYNGEE. The CDR3 runs to 14 residues. The germline V and J ends were trimmed by 4 bases and 8 bases, with 18 bases remaining between them. CDR3 region: CASSPKGGAWGYTF. Written as DNA, the CDR3 is TGTGCCAGCAGCCCCAAGGGTGGGGCCTGGGGCTACACCTTC.

This chain uses TRBV5-1 with TRBJ2-1; 7 bases line up with TRBD2. In germline, CDR1 is SGHRS, CDR2 YFSETQ. The trim removed 3 bases at V and 6 bases at J, leaving 9 bases unmatched. The CDR3 sequence is 15 residues long. The CDR3 DNA reads as TGCGCCAGCAGCTCCCTTAGGGAGGGCCCCAATGAGCAGTTCTTC. As protein: CASSSLREGPNEQFF.

The V call is TRBV7-2, the J call TRBJ2-7; possible D gene TRBD2, 6 bases. Germline V CDR1 and CDR2: SGHTA, FQGNSA. The CDR3 extends over 15 amino acids. The V end lost 1 base, the J end lost 5 bases, and 15 bases lay between the germline ends. The CDR3, as DNA: TGTGCCAGCAGCTTAGAAGGGAGGTCGGTAGACGAGCAGTACTTC. This codes for CASSLEGRSVDEQYF.

CDR3: CSAGLAGVFMSAKNIQYF. DNA for the CDR3: TGCAGCGCCGGACTAGCGGGAGTTTTTATGTCGGCCAAAAACATTCAGTACTTC. The chain couples TRBV29-1 to TRBJ2-4, with TRBD2 matching over 13 bases. The germline CDR1 and CDR2 sequences are SQVTM and ANQGSEA. With V trimmed by 7 bases and J by 1 base, 13 bases remained unmatched. CDR3 size: 18 residues.

CDR3 region: CASSPAGGRTQYF. The CDR3 bases are TGTGCCAGCAGCCCAGCCGGGGGGCGGACCCAGTACTTC. V is TRBV7-2 and J is TRBJ2-5; D possibly corresponds to TRBD2 (7 bases). The V end lost 5 bases, the J end lost 7 bases, and 14 bases lay between the germline ends. The CDR3 extends over 13 amino acids. Germline CDR1 reads SGHTA; CDR2 reads FQGNSA.

The chain joins TRBV28 to TRBJ1-5; 10 bases agree with TRBD1. The V gene end was trimmed by 2 bases and the J gene end by 4 bases; junction bases not matched to a gene: 11. Germline loops: CDR1 MDHEN, CDR2 SYDVKM. The CDR3 runs to 18 residues. As DNA, the CDR3 is TGTGCCAGCAGTTTAAAGAGATCGGGACAGGGGAAAAATCAGCCCCAGCATTTT. Translation gives CASSLKRSGQGKNQPQHF.

This clone appeared a single time. Here the CDR3 reads CSVAPSSGYTF. The DNA for the CDR3 is TGCAGCGTTGCTCCTTCGAGTGGCTACACCTTC. The V and J genes are TRBV29-1 and TRBJ1-2; D uncertain. This CDR3 comprises 11 residues. Per the germline V gene, CDR1 is SQVTM and CDR2 is ANQGSEA. V was pared by 4 bases and J by 7 bases, with 10 bases between.

In this sample, this clone turned up a few times. V gene TRBV19 combines with J gene TRBJ2-5; 13 bases are a match to TRBD2. The CDR3 sequence is 15 residues long. Germline V gene sequence: CDR1 LNHDA, CDR2 SQIVND (reference sequence). J gave up 4 bases and V 2 bases, and 1 base lay outside the gene matches. CDR3 nucleotides: TGTGCCAGTAGTATAACTAGCGGGAGGGCAGAGACCCAGTACTTC. Amino acid sequence: CASSITSGRAETQYF.